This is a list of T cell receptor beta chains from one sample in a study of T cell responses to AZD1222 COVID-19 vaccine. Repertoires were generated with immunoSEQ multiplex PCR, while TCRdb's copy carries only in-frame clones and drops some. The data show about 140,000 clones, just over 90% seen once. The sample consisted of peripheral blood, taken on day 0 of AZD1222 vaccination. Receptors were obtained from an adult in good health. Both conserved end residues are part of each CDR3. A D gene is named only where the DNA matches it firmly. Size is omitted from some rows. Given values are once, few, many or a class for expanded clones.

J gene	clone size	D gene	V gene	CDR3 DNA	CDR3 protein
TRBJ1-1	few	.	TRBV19	TGTGCCAGTAGTATGTCAGGGATGAACACTGAAGCTTTCTTT	CASSMSGMNTEAFF
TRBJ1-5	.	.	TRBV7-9	TGTGCCAGCAGCTCGACAGTTCAGCCCCAGCATTTT	CASSSTVQPQHF
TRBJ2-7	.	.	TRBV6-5	TGTGCCAGCAGTTCAACGTACCTCTTGAACGAGCAGTACTTC	CASSSTYLLNEQYF
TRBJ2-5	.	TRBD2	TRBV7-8	TGTGCCAGCAGCTTAGATCTTTACGGGGGGCAAGAGACCCAGTACTTC	CASSLDLYGGQETQYF
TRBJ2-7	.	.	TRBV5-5	TGTGCCAGCAGCTTGTTCAGTTACGAGCAGTACTTC	CASSLFSYEQYF
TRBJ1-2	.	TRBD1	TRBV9	TGTGCCAGCAGCGTGTCTCGACAGGGCCCTAGCTATGGCTACACCTTC	CASSVSRQGPSYGYTF
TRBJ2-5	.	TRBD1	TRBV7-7	TGTGCTAGCAGAGCCCCGGACAGGAGCCAAGAGACCCAGTACTTC	CASRAPDRSQETQYF
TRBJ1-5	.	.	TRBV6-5	TGTGCCAGCAGGACGGGGGGGGCGAGCAATCAGCCCCAGCATTTT	CASRTGGASNQPQHF
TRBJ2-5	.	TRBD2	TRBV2	TGTGCCAGCAGTGCGGAGGGGGGACTAGCGGGAGTATCCCAAGAGACCCAGTACTTC	CASSAEGGLAGVSQETQYF
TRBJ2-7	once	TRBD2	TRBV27	TGTGCCAGCAGTTTGGAAGCCGGGACTAGCTACGAGCAGTACTTC	CASSLEAGTSYEQYF
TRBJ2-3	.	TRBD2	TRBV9	TGTGCCAGCAGCGTAGGGCTAGCGGGCACAGATACGCAGTATTTT	CASSVGLAGTDTQYF
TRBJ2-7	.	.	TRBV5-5	TGTGCCAGCACGGGACCCTACGGGGAGCAGTACTTC	CASTGPYGEQYF
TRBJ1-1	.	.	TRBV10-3	TGTGCCATCAGTCCCGACACGAACACTGAAGCTTTCTTT	CAISPDTNTEAFF
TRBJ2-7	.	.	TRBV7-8	TGTGCCAGCAGCCCCCGTCCTCGTGGGGCCTACGAGCAGTACTTC	CASSPRPRGAYEQYF
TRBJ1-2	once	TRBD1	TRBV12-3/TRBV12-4	TGTGCCAGCAGGGGGGGACAGGGAGGCTACACCTTC	CASRGGQGGYTF
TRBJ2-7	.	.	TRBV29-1	TGCAGCGTTGGTTCGGGAGAGTCCTACGAGCAGTACTTC	CSVGSGESYEQYF
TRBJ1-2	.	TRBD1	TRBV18	TGTGCCAGCTCACCTACAGGGGTCCCCTATGGCTACACCTTC	CASSPTGVPYGYTF
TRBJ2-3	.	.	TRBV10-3	TGTGCCATCAGGACACAGGGAGAGGGCACAGATACGCAGTATTTT	CAIRTQGEGTDTQYF